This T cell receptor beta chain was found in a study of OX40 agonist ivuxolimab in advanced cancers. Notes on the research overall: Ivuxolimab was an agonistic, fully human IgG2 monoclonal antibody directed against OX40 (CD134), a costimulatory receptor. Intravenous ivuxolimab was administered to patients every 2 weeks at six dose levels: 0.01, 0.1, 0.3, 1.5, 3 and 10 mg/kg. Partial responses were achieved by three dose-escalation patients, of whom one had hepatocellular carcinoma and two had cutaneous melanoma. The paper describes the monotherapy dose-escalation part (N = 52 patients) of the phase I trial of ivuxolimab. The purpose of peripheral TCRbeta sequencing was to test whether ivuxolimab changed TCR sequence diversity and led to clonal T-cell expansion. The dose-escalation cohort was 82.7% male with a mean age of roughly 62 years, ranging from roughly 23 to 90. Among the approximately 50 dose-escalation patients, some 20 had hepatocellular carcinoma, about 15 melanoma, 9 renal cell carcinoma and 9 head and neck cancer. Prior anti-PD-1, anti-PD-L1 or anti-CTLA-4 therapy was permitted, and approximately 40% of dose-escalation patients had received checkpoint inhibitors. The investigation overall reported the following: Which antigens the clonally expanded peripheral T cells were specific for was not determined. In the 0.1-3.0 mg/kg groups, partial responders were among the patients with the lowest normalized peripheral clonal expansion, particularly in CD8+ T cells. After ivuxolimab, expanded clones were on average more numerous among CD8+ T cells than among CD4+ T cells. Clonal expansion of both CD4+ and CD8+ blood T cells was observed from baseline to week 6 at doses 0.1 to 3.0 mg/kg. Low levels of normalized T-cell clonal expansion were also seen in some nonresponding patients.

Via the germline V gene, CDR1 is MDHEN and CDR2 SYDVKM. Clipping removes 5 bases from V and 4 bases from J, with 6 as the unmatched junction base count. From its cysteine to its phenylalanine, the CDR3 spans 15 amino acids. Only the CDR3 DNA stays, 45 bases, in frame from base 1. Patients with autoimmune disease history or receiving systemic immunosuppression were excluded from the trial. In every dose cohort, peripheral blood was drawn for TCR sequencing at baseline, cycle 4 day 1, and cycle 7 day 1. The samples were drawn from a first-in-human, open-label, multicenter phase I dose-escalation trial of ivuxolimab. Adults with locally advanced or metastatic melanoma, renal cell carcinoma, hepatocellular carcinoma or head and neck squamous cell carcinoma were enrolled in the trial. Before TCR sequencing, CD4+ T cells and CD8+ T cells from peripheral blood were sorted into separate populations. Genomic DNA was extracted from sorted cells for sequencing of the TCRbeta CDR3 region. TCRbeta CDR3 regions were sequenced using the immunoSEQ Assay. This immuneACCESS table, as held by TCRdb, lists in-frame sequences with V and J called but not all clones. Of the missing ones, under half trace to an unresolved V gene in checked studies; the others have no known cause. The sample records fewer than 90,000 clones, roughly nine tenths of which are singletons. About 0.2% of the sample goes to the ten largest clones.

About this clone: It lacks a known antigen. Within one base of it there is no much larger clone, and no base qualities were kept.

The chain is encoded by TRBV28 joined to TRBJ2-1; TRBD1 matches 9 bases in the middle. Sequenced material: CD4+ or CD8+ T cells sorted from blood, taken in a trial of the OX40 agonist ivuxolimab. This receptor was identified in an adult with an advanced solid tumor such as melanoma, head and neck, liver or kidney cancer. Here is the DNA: TGTGCCAGCAGTCCTGGGGGGACAGGGTACAATGAGCAGTTCTTC. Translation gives CASSPGGTGYNEQFF.